Each of the 26 T cell receptor beta chains below was sequenced from the same sample in a study of cytomegalovirus exposure and HLA in healthy donors. The primer mix had 60 Vbeta and 13 Jbeta primers. Method: immunoSEQ multiplex PCR; TCRdb's copy keeps in-frame clones and lacks some. The top ten clones hold about 2% of a sample with about 180,000 clones, about 86% of them seen once. Sequencing was carried out using PBMCs. The receptors shown here come from a woman under 40 in good health and CMV-seronegative.

The chain carries TRBV30 and TRBJ2-5; D perhaps matches TRBD2 (5 bases). V shed 4 bases and J shed 11 bases, with 14 bases lying between them. Germline-derived CDR1 and CDR2 are GTSNPN and SVGIG (reference sequence). The CDR3 contains 11 residues. The CDR3 DNA follows: TGTGCCTGGACAATGGAGGTTAAGCAGTACTTC. This gives the protein CAWTMEVKQYF.

V is TRBV7-6 and J is TRBJ2-2; D unclear. Germline loops: CDR1 SGHVS, CDR2 FNYEAQ. V shed 5 bases and J shed 2 bases, with 9 bases lying between them. The CDR3 is made up of 14 amino acids. The CDR3 reads CASSKEINTGELFF. For the CDR3, the DNA is TGTGCCAGCAGCAAAGAGATCAACACCGGGGAGCTGTTTTTT.

The genes are TRBV2 and TRBJ1-4; a possible D gene is TRBD1 (5 bases). Germline CDR1 reads SNHLY; CDR2 reads FYNNEI. The V end lost 7 bases, the J end lost 5 bases, and 17 bases lay between the germline ends. This CDR3 region has 15 residues. The CDR3 loop reads CASNEFGGGNEKLFF. In DNA form, the CDR3 reads TGTGCCAGCAATGAGTTTGGGGGAGGGAATGAAAAACTGTTTTTT.

V and J are TRBV19 and TRBJ2-1; 9 nucleotides line up with TRBD1. In germline, CDR1 is LNHDA, CDR2 SQIVND (reference sequence). The CDR3 length is 18 residues. After removal of 2 bases from V and 2 bases from J, the junction contained 10 bases not matched to a gene. The CDR3 DNA sequence: TGTGCCAGTAGTATATACGCGGGGACAGGGAGGGCCTACAATGAGCAGTTCTTC. Residues: CASSIYAGTGRAYNEQFF.

This chain joins TRBV6-6 and TRBJ1-2; D is uncertain. This CDR3 is built from 14 residues. Germline V gene sequence: CDR1 MNHNY, CDR2 SVGAGI (reference sequence). V shed 0 bases and J shed 1 base, with 6 bases lying between them. The CDR3 DNA reads as TGTGCCAGCAGTTACTCGGACTTTAACTATGGCTACACCTTC. This translates into CASSYSDFNYGYTF.

The chain couples TRBV7-6 to TRBJ2-7; TRBD1 agrees at 7 bases. This CDR3 contains 15 residues. Germline V gene sequence: CDR1 SGHVS, CDR2 FNYEAQ. Trimming took 1 base from V and 0 from J; bases not matched to a gene: 3. The CDR3, as DNA: TGTGCCAGCAGCTTAGAAGACAGGGACTCCTACGAGCAGTACTTC. It encodes CASSLEDRDSYEQYF.

The V gene is TRBV11-2, the J gene TRBJ1-4, with 7 positions matching TRBD1. This CDR3 comprises 16 residues. Germline V gene data show CDR1 as SGHAT and CDR2 as FQNNGV. The J segment lost 7 bases and the V segment lost 0 bases, leaving 8 bases of the junction unmatched. This CDR3 is CASSLDKGQIGEKLFF. The CDR3 region has the DNA TGTGCCAGCAGCTTAGATAAGGGACAGATAGGTGAAAAACTGTTTTTT. The variable domain in full, completed from reference TRBV11-2 and TRBJ1-4, reads EAGVAQSPRYKIIEKRQSVAFWCNPISGHATLYWYQQILGQGPKLLIQFQNNGVVDDSQLPKDRFSAERLKGVDSTLKIQPAKLEDSAVYLCASSLDKGQIGEKLFFGSGTQLSVL.

The V call is TRBV28, the J call TRBJ2-3; 7 nucleotides match TRBD2. V gave up 5 bases and J gave up 1 base; unmatched junction bases: 6. Germline V CDR1 and CDR2: MDHEN, SYDVKM. This CDR3 has 15 residues. The CDR3: CASSPPAGRTDTQYF. The CDR3 nucleotides are TGTGCCAGCAGTCCCCCAGCGGGACGCACAGATACGCAGTATTTT.

V and J are TRBV5-1 and TRBJ2-3; 8 nucleotides match TRBD1. Germline V gene data show CDR1 as SGHRS and CDR2 as YFSETQ. The CDR3 has 17 amino acids. The V gene end was trimmed by 0 bases and the J gene end by 2 bases; junction bases not matched to a gene: 8. CDR3 sequence reads: CASSLGLDRVTTDTQYF. The CDR3 DNA reads as TGCGCCAGCAGCTTGGGCCTGGACAGGGTTACCACAGATACGCAGTATTTT.

Worth noting for this clone: At one boundary the junction diverges from the germline segment, which might be a read error. The chain has TRBV7-9 and TRBJ2-3; D gene ambiguous. The CDR3 totals 13 residues. CDR1 is SEHNR and CDR2 is FQNEAQ in the germline V gene (reference sequence). DNA for the CDR3: TGTTCCAGCAGCTTCGAGGGCACAGATACGCAGTATTTT. Translation gives CSSSFEGTDTQYF.

The chain links TRBV19 to TRBJ1-6, with 8 bases fitting TRBD1. CDR1 LNHDA and CDR2 SQIVND come from the germline V gene (reference sequence). The CDR3 runs to 16 residues. J gave up 6 bases and V 3 bases, and 7 bases lay outside the gene matches. CDR3 amino acids: CASSIQGALTNSPLHF. The CDR3 DNA reads as TGTGCCAGTAGTATTCAGGGGGCTTTGACTAATTCACCCCTCCACTTT. Full variable domain (missing parts from reference TRBV19 and TRBJ1-6): DGGITQSPKYLFRKEGQNVTLSCEQNLNHDAMYWYRQDPGQGLRLIYYSQIVNDFQKGDIAEGYSVSREKKESFPLTVTSAQKNPTAFYLCASSIQGALTNSPLHFGNGTRLTVT.

The chain uses TRBV2 and TRBJ1-2, with D tentatively TRBD1 (5 bases). Germline V gives CDR1 SNHLY, CDR2 FYNNEI. V was trimmed by 8 bases and J by 5 bases, leaving 18 bases between them. The length of the CDR3 is 14 residues. The CDR3 region has the DNA TGTGCCAGCGGTCGGAGTCAGGGAATTTATGGCTACACCTTC. Its protein is CASGRSQGIYGYTF.

V usage is TRBV7-9 and J usage is TRBJ1-1, with D possibly being TRBD1 (5 bases). CDR1 is SEHNR, CDR2 FQNEAQ, per germline (reference sequence). This CDR3 has 13 residues. The V end lost 2 bases, the J end lost 4 bases, and 8 bases lay between the germline ends. DNA for the CDR3: TGTGCCAGCAGCTTACTTGGGGCCACTGAAGCTTTCTTT. Translated, it gives CASSLLGATEAFF.

The V gene is TRBV9, the J gene TRBJ2-1, with D possibly TRBD2 on 7 matching bases. Deletions cut 0 bases from V and 9 bases from J, with 10 bases between. Germline V gene lookup returns CDR1 SGDLS and CDR2 YYNGEE. The CDR3 consists of 13 residues. In nucleotides, the CDR3 is TGTGCCAGCAGCGTAGAGGGGGGGAGTGAGCAGTTCTTC. Protein product: CASSVEGGSEQFF. Looking up the rest from reference TRBV9 and TRBJ2-1 gives the full variable domain: DSGVTQTPKHLITATGQRVTLRCSPRSGDLSVYWYQQSLDQGLQFLIQYYNGEERAKGNILERFSAQQFPDLHSELNLSSLELGDSALYFCASSVEGGSEQFFGPGTRLTVL.

The chain carries TRBV4-3 and TRBJ2-1, with D possibly matching TRBD2 (7 bases). CDR1 and CDR2 from the germline V gene are LGHNA and YSLEER. The V gene lost 4 bases and the J gene lost 12 bases, with 19 bases spanning the gap. The CDR3 contains 14 residues. The CDR3 loop is CASSPKWEGGGQFF. In nucleotides, the CDR3 is TGCGCCAGCAGCCCCAAGTGGGAGGGGGGAGGGCAGTTCTTC.

The chain is built from TRBV18 and TRBJ1-1, with 8 nucleotides matching TRBD1. Per the germline V gene, CDR1 is KGHSH and CDR2 is LQKENI. The CDR3 consists of 16 residues. Trimming took 2 bases from V and 1 from J; bases not matched to a gene: 6. CDR3 sequence (DNA): TGTGCCAGCTCACCAAATTTAGGACAGGGGAACACTGAAGCTTTCTTT. Its protein is CASSPNLGQGNTEAFF.

The CDR3 protein is CASSPLDRGVDEQYF. In DNA form, the CDR3 reads TGCGCCAGCAGCCCTTTGGACAGGGGGGTAGACGAGCAGTACTTC. The chain is built from TRBV5-1 and TRBJ2-7, with TRBD1 matching over 10 bases. Germline loops: CDR1 SGHRS, CDR2 YFSETQ. Losses at the gene ends were 4 bases for V and 5 bases for J; bases not matched to a gene: 9. This CDR3 has 15 amino acids.

The chain joins TRBV5-4 to TRBJ2-1, with a possible D match to TRBD2 (5 bases). The length of the CDR3 is 15 residues. Per the germline V gene, CDR1 is SGHNT and CDR2 is YYREEE (reference sequence). The V gene lost 0 bases and the J gene lost 2 bases, with 9 bases spanning the gap. For the CDR3, the DNA is TGTGCCAGCAGCTTGGGGGGAGCCGCCTACAATGAGCAGTTCTTC. Protein product: CASSLGGAAYNEQFF.

V is TRBV4-1 and J is TRBJ1-4; D perhaps matches TRBD1 (5 bases). The V end was cut by 1 base, the J end by 0 bases, with 12 bases between. CDR1 MGHRA and CDR2 YSYEKL come from the germline V gene. The CDR3 runs 17 residues. CDR3 sequence: CASSQVSGGATNEKLFF. The CDR3 bases are TGCGCCAGCAGCCAAGTTTCGGGGGGTGCAACTAATGAAAAACTGTTTTTT.

V usage is TRBV28 and J usage is TRBJ1-2; tentative D call: TRBD1 (6 bases). Trimming took off 7 bases at V and 5 bases at J, with 8 bases between the two ends. The CDR3 extends over 11 amino acids. Germline V gene sequence: CDR1 MDHEN, CDR2 SYDVKM. CDR3 DNA sequence: TGTGCCAGCAACCAGGGGTATGGCTACACCTTC. It translates to CASNQGYGYTF.

The CDR3 protein is CASSPQGDEQFF. The CDR3 bases are TGCGCCAGCAGCCCTCAGGGCGATGAGCAGTTCTTC. This chain links TRBV4-1 with TRBJ2-1; tentatively, D is TRBD1 (5 bases). The CDR3 has 12 amino acids. The germline V gene encodes CDR1 MGHRA and CDR2 YSYEKL. The V gene lost 4 bases and the J gene lost 8 bases, with 9 bases spanning the gap.

V is TRBV11-2 and J is TRBJ1-6; 10 bases are a match to TRBD1. The CDR3 loop spans 16 amino acids. Looked up from germline, CDR1 is SGHAT and CDR2 is FQNNGV. V shed 5 bases and J 10 bases; nucleotides not matched to a gene: 11. CDR3 region: CASSLGTGDSRSPLHF. In nucleotides, the CDR3 is TGTGCCAGCAGCCTAGGGACAGGGGATTCGAGGTCACCCCTCCACTTT. Based on the CDR3 plus reference TRBV11-2 and TRBJ1-6, the full variable domain is EAGVAQSPRYKIIEKRQSVAFWCNPISGHATLYWYQQILGQGPKLLIQFQNNGVVDDSQLPKDRFSAERLKGVDSTLKIQPAKLEDSAVYLCASSLGTGDSRSPLHFGNGTRLTVT.

The V gene is TRBV19, the J gene TRBJ1-4; 7 bases are a match to TRBD1. The CDR3 covers 15 residues. V was pared by 3 bases and J by 6 bases, with 7 bases of the junction left unmatched. CDR1 and CDR2 (germline): LNHDA, SQIVND (reference sequence). This CDR3 reads CASSIAGTEYEKLFF. The CDR3 DNA reads as TGTGCCAGTAGTATCGCCGGGACAGAGTATGAAAAACTGTTTTTT. The entire variable domain, with the rest obtained from reference TRBV19 and TRBJ1-4, is as follows: DGGITQSPKYLFRKEGQNVTLSCEQNLNHDAMYWYRQDPGQGLRLIYYSQIVNDFQKGDIAEGYSVSREKKESFPLTVTSAQKNPTAFYLCASSIAGTEYEKLFFGSGTQLSVL.

This clone was observed a single time. The V gene is TRBV27, the J gene TRBJ1-6; the match to TRBD1 covers 7 bases. The junction had 10 bases not matched to a gene; V was cut back by 5 bases and J by 15 bases. The germline gives CDR1 MNHEY, CDR2 SMNVEV (reference sequence). The CDR3 extends over 13 amino acids. CDR3 in DNA: TGTGCCAGCAGTATCCCGGGACAGAGTTTCCTCCACTTT. Its translation: CASSIPGQSFLHF.

The V gene is TRBV11-2, the J gene TRBJ2-1; 15 bases agree with TRBD2. Germline V gives CDR1 SGHAT, CDR2 FQNNGV. J gave up 9 bases and V 5 bases, and 8 bases lay outside the gene matches. The CDR3 is 16 residues long. CDR3 region: CASSQGLAGGLGEQFF. In DNA, the CDR3 is TGTGCCAGCAGCCAAGGACTAGCGGGGGGGCTCGGTGAGCAGTTCTTC. Supplemented by reference TRBV11-2 and TRBJ2-1, the full variable domain reads EAGVAQSPRYKIIEKRQSVAFWCNPISGHATLYWYQQILGQGPKLLIQFQNNGVVDDSQLPKDRFSAERLKGVDSTLKIQPAKLEDSAVYLCASSQGLAGGLGEQFFGPGTRLTVL.

The chain employs TRBV2 and TRBJ2-7; TRBD1 matches 7 bases. The length of the CDR3 is 14 residues. Trimming removed 6 bases from V and 4 bases from J; junction bases left unmatched: 9. The germline gives CDR1 SNHLY, CDR2 FYNNEI. CDR3 amino acids: CASSLQGFGYEQYF. The CDR3 DNA follows: TGTGCCAGCAGCCTACAGGGGTTCGGGTACGAGCAGTACTTC.